This TCR beta chain comes out of a study of early T cells in non-severe SARS-CoV-2 infection. Across the whole study: Chains were not paired, and sequencing was done on bulk RNA from unsorted whole blood. Broader study findings: A preference for anti-spike CD8 responses marked VDJdb matching, which missed private and CD4 specificities.

Individual cDNA molecules each received unique molecular identifiers attached to them. Each CDR3 protein gets one entry after TCRdb re-called the 5' RACE reads with MiXCR. There are 30,000 to 35,000 distinct CDR3 sequences in the sample; approximately 6.9% occur only once, and 10% to 15% lies in the top ten. This clonotype was counted only a few times. Its antigen is currently unknown. This CDR3 region has 14 residues. V was clipped by 5 bases and J by 2 bases; unmatched bases: 8. From germline, CDR1 is SQVTM and CDR2 ANQGSEA. The sequencing here drew on whole blood, taken at baseline. The gene calls are TRBV29-1 and TRBJ2-5; TRBD1 matches 7 bases. This clonotype was sampled from an adult who was a healthcare worker with PCR-confirmed SARS-CoV-2 infection or an uninfected control (not recorded which). The CDR3 DNA sequence: TGCAGCGTTCGTATCCCGGGACAGCAAGAGACCCAGTACTTC. Translation: CSVRIPGQQETQYF.